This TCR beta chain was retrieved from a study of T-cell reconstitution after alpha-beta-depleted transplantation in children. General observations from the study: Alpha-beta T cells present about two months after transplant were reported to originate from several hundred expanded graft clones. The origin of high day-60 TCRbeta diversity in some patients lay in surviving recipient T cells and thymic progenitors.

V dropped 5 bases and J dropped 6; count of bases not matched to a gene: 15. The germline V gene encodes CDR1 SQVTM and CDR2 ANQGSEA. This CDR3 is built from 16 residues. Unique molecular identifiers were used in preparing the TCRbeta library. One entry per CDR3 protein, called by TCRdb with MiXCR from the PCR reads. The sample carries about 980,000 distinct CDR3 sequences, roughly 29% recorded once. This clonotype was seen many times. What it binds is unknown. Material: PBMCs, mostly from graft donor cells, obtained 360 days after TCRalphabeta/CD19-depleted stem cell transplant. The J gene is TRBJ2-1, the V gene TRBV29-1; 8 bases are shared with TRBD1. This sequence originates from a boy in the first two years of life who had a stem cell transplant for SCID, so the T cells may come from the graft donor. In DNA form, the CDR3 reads TGCAGCGTTACCAAGTTGGGACAGGCTCTCTTCAATGAGCAGTTCTTC. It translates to CSVTKLGQALFNEQFF.